The clone carrying this TCR beta chain appeared once. The entry originates in a study of cytotoxic CD8 clonotypes in ibrutinib-treated CLL. TCRdb keeps only in-frame clones here, not all; method: immunoSEQ multiplex PCR. Of about 200,000 clones in the sample, 79% were seen once. The source was PBMCs, collected after 12 months of ibrutinib treatment. This TCR derives from a human donor with chronic lymphocytic leukemia.

Here the CDR3 reads CASSPSTASGNTIYF. CDR3 DNA sequence: TGTGCCAGCAGCCCGTCGACCGCGTCTGGAAACACCATATATTTT. This chain links TRBV9 with TRBJ1-3; D unresolved. Germline lookup yields CDR1 SGDLS and CDR2 YYNGEE. The CDR3 totals 15 residues. V lost 4 bases and J lost 1, with 12 bases in between.